The clone carrying this T cell receptor beta chain has more than one count but fewer than ten. Its antigen is not known. The entry originates in a study of T-cell reconstitution after alpha-beta-depleted transplantation in children. Findings and limits, study-wide: Several hundred expanded graft clones reportedly were the source of alpha-beta T cells about two months after transplant. Elevated TCRbeta diversity at day 60 was traced, in some patients, to surviving recipient T cells and thymic progenitors. T-cell counts and diversity at one year post-transplant came mainly from newly produced T cells.

The CDR3 covers 14 residues. CDR1 is SEHNR, CDR2 FQNEAQ, per germline (reference sequence). V shed 4 bases and J 10 bases; nucleotides not matched to a gene: 6. Unique molecular identifiers featured in how the TCRbeta library was prepared. TCRdb analysed the PCR reads with MiXCR anew, one entry per CDR3 protein. The table lists more than 120,000 distinct CDR3 sequences, 8% to 10% of them singletons. The sample was PBMCs, mostly from graft donor cells, taken 180 days after TCRalphabeta/CD19-depleted stem cell transplant. The TCR originated in a female patient aged 2-10 years who had a stem cell transplant for congenital amegakaryocytic thrombocytopenia, so the T cells may come from the graft donor. The chain is built from TRBV7-9 and TRBJ1-6; 8 bases map to TRBD1. CDR3 in amino acids: CASSYRGIGSPLHF. The CDR3 bases are TGTGCCAGCAGCTACAGGGGGATTGGATCACCCCTCCACTTT.